A single sample gave rise to the 15 T cell receptor beta chains below, sequenced in a study of OX40 agonist ivuxolimab in advanced cancers. The library was built by means of the immunoSEQ multiplex PCR assay. TCRdb took this table from immuneACCESS and kept in-frame rearrangements with V and J called. Such tables lack part of the clones; where checked against another copy, unresolved V genes explain under half of the gap, and the rest is unexplained. This sample gives over 65,000 clones in total; 84% of them show up just once. The ten most abundant clones make up around 0.77% of the sample. Sequencing was performed on CD4+ or CD8+ T cells sorted from blood, taken in a trial of the OX40 agonist ivuxolimab. The receptors here all came from an adult with an advanced solid tumor such as melanoma, head and neck, liver or kidney cancer.

The genes are TRBV27 and TRBJ2-7, with 7 bases aligning to TRBD1. The CDR3 covers 12 residues. Losses at the gene ends were 8 bases for V and 3 bases for J; bases not matched to a gene: 4. Germline V lookup: CDR1 MNHEY, CDR2 SMNVEV (reference sequence). The CDR3 is CASRTGLYEQYF. The CDR3 DNA reads as TGTGCCAGCCGGACAGGCCTCTACGAGCAGTACTTC.

The rearrangement joins TRBV14 to TRBJ2-4, with TRBD2 identical over 7 bases. CDR3 size: 15 residues. The germline gives CDR1 SGHDN, CDR2 FVKESK. V lost 1 base to trimming and J lost 6 bases; unmatched junction nucleotides: 6. The CDR3 coding sequence is TGTGCCAGCAGCCAAGGGATGGCTAGCGGAAACATTCAGTACTTC. It codes for CASSQGMASGNIQYF.

There are a few counts of this clone. V gene TRBV7-2 combines with J gene TRBJ1-6, with 8 bases aligning to TRBD1. V lost 3 bases to trimming and J lost 9 bases; unmatched junction nucleotides: 10. The CDR3 is 16 residues long. From germline, CDR1 is SGHTA and CDR2 FQGNSA. The CDR3 DNA sequence: TGTGCCAGCAGCTTTCGGACAGGGATGCTAGGTTCACCCCTCCACTTT. It yields the protein CASSFRTGMLGSPLHF.

Only a few counts were recorded for this clone. V is TRBV18 and J is TRBJ1-1, with TRBD1 as a possible D gene (6 bases). Trimming left V 3 bases short and J 2 bases short, with 13 bases between. Germline values: CDR1 KGHSH, CDR2 LQKENI. The CDR3 is 15 residues long. The CDR3 nucleotides are TGTGCCAGCTCACCCCGGGACACCTCTAACACTGAAGCTTTCTTT. It is translated as CASSPRDTSNTEAFF.

The chain has TRBV7-3 and TRBJ2-3; D possibly corresponds to TRBD1 (5 bases). Germline CDR1 and CDR2: SGHTA and FQGTGA. Trimming left V 2 bases short and J 0 bases short, with 12 bases between. The length of the CDR3 is 16 residues. CDR3 amino acids: CASSLPLGVSTDTQYF. The CDR3 DNA is TGTGCCAGCAGCTTACCTTTAGGGGTAAGCACAGATACGCAGTATTTT.

This rearrangement joins TRBV19 to TRBJ1-5; D gene unclear. This CDR3 has 15 amino acids. Germline CDR1 reads LNHDA; CDR2 reads SQIVND (reference sequence). Trimming cost V 7 bases and J 6 bases, with 19 bases left between them. DNA of the CDR3: TGTGCCAGTACTCGGAGAGTCCCGGCTCCTCAGCCCCAGCATTTT. Translated: CASTRRVPAPQPQHF.

The chain combines TRBV29-1 with TRBJ2-3; the D call may be TRBD1 or TRBD2 (5 bases each). CDR3 length: 13 residues. The V end lost 3 bases, the J end lost 6 bases, and 13 bases lay between the germline ends. Germline V gene data show CDR1 as SQVTM and CDR2 as ANQGSEA. In DNA form, the CDR3 reads TGCAGCGTTGAGAGCCAGGGAGCCGATACGCAGTATTTT. Protein: CSVESQGADTQYF.

This chain links TRBV29-1 with TRBJ2-7; no firm D call. Trimming removed 3 bases at V and 5 bases at J, with 11 bases between. CDR1 is SQVTM, CDR2 ANQGSEA, per germline. The CDR3 covers 12 residues. The CDR3 reads CSVDSNTDEQYF. CDR3 DNA: TGCAGCGTTGATTCCAATACTGACGAGCAGTACTTC.

The chain combines TRBV19 with TRBJ1-5, with 7 positions matching TRBD1. This CDR3 has 14 residues. Per the germline V gene, CDR1 is LNHDA and CDR2 is SQIVND (reference sequence). V was clipped by 3 bases and J by 5 bases; unmatched bases: 4. The CDR3 nucleotides read TGTGCCAGTAGTATCGGGACAGACGATCAGCCCCAGCATTTT. Translating it yields CASSIGTDDQPQHF.

The genes are TRBV27 and TRBJ2-1; maybe TRBD1 (5 bases). The CDR3 runs 13 residues. Germline V gene data show CDR1 as MNHEY and CDR2 as SMNVEV (reference sequence). V lost 1 base, J lost 6 bases, and 7 bases lay in between. The CDR3 nucleotides read TGTGCCAGCAGTTTATTTAGGGGCAATGAGCAGTTCTTC. Residues: CASSLFRGNEQFF.

The chain is built from TRBV5-5 and TRBJ1-5; D unresolved. Trimming left V 2 bases short and J 0 bases short, with 0 bases between. The CDR3 is made up of 12 amino acids. CDR1 is SGHKS, CDR2 YYEKEE, per germline (reference sequence). The CDR3 is CASSFSNQPQHF. As DNA, the CDR3 is TGTGCCAGCAGCTTTAGCAATCAGCCCCAGCATTTT.

The chain joins TRBV30 to TRBJ1-3; D is undetermined. The CDR3 extends over 13 amino acids. Germline V gene sequence: CDR1 GTSNPN, CDR2 SVGIG (reference sequence). V shed 2 bases and J shed 0 bases, with 5 bases lying between them. CDR3 DNA: TGTGCCTGGAGTATGGGCTCTGGAAACACCATATATTTT. Residues: CAWSMGSGNTIYF.

V and J are TRBV28 and TRBJ2-1; TRBD1 agrees at 8 bases. V shed 10 bases and J 0 bases; nucleotides not matched to a gene: 2. The CDR3 contains 13 residues. Germline assignment: CDR1 MDHEN and CDR2 SYDVKM. CDR3 nucleotides: TGTGCCATACAGGGGGGCTCCTACAATGAGCAGTTCTTC. This translates into CAIQGGSYNEQFF.

This rearrangement joins TRBV9 to TRBJ2-2; 9 positions agree with TRBD2. The CDR3 contains 16 residues. The V gene's germline CDR1 is SGDLS and CDR2 YYNGEE. V lost 1 base, J lost 4 bases, and 5 bases stayed unmatched. The CDR3 sequence: CASSVTGLAITGELFF. CDR3 DNA: TGTGCCAGCAGCGTAACGGGACTAGCAATCACCGGGGAGCTGTTTTTT. Variable domain in full (rest from reference TRBV9 and TRBJ2-2): DSGVTQTPKHLITATGQRVTLRCSPRSGDLSVYWYQQSLDQGLQFLIQYYNGEERAKGNILERFSAQQFPDLHSELNLSSLELGDSALYFCASSVTGLAITGELFFGEGSRLTVL.

The V gene is TRBV7-3, the J gene TRBJ2-2; 14 positions match TRBD2. Germline V gene sequence: CDR1 SGHTA, CDR2 FQGTGA. Germline trimming cut 5 bases from V and 6 bases from J; bases unmatched to any gene: 8. The CDR3 runs to 17 residues. CDR3 DNA sequence: TGTGCCAGCAGCCCCTCGGGACTAGCGGGAGAGGCCGGGGAGCTGTTTTTT. Its translation: CASSPSGLAGEAGELFF. The whole variable domain, filled in from reference TRBV7-3 and TRBJ2-2, reads GAGVSQTPSNKVTEKGKYVELRCDPISGHTALYWYRQSLGQGPEFLIYFQGTGAADDSGLPNDRFFAVRPEGSVSTLKIQRTERGDSAVYLCASSPSGLAGEAGELFFGEGSRLTVL.